This record concerns one T cell receptor beta chain sequence. Per the germline V gene, CDR1 is MNHEY and CDR2 is SVGAGI. The trim removed 2 bases at V and 8 bases at J, leaving 3 bases unmatched. CDR3 length: 14 residues. These data originate in a study of blood T cell repertoires in COVID-19. Only in-frame clones appear in the TCRdb table, and some are missing; sequencing was by immunoSEQ multiplex PCR. The sample carries a few hundred thousand clones, around 82% recorded once. The source material was peripheral blood. The clonotype comes from a woman of 80 years or more with acute or convalescent COVID-19. This rearrangement joins TRBV6-5 to TRBJ1-4; 9 bases agree with TRBD1. The CDR3 loop reads CASSYGTGQEKLFF. DNA for the CDR3: TGTGCCAGCAGTTACGGGACAGGGCAAGAAAAACTGTTTTTT.